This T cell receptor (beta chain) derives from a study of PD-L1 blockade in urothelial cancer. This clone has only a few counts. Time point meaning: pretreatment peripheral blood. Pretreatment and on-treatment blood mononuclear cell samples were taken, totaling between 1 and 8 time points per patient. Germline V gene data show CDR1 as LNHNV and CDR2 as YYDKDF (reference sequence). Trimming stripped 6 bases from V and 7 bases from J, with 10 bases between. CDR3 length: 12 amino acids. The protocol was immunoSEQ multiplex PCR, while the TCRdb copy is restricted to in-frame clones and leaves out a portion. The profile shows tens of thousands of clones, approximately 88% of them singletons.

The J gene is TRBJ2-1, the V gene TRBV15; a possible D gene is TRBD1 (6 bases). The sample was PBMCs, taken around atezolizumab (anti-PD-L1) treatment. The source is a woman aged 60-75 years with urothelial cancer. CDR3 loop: CATRGALNEQFF. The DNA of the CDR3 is TGTGCCACCAGGGGGGCGCTGAATGAGCAGTTCTTC.